This TCR beta chain appears in the sequencing data of a study of blood T cell repertoires in COVID-19. Study as a whole: Acute-phase and convalescent COVID-19 samples originated in the United States, Italy and Spain.

Across roughly 25 US areas, participants ranged in age from about 18 to 90 years. Cohort assignment relied on participant-reported clinical history. V lost 4 bases, J lost 5 bases, and 10 bases stayed unmatched. Germline CDR1 SGHNT, CDR2 YYREEE (reference sequence). The length of the CDR3 is 16 residues. Original processing methods: Reference gene primer amplification in the assay estimated nucleated cell counts. Produced via immunoSEQ multiplex PCR; TCRdb's table is partial and in-frame only. V, J and clone size were drawn from that table, and D and trimming were deduced from the DNA. Here the sample spans roughly 500,000 clones, more than 75% being singletons.

Sequencing was done on a sample of PBMCs or T cells enriched from blood (not recorded which). This sequence was found in a woman aged 40 to 50 who had recovered from COVID-19. This chain uses TRBV5-4 with TRBJ2-1; 9 bases align to TRBD2. This CDR3 reads CASSPLAGDSNNEQFF. In nucleotides, the CDR3 is TGTGCCAGCAGCCCTTTAGCGGGAGACAGCAACAATGAGCAGTTCTTC.